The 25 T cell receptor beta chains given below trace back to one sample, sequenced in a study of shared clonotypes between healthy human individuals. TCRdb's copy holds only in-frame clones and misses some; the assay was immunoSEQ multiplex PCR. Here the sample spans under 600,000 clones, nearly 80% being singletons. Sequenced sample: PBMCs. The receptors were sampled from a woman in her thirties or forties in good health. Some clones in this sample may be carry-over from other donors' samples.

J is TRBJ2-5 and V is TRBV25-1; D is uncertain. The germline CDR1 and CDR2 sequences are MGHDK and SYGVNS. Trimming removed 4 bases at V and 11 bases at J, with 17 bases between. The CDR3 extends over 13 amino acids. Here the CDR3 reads CASSGHGIDEQYF. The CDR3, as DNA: TGTGCCAGCAGTGGGCATGGAATTGATGAGCAGTACTTC.

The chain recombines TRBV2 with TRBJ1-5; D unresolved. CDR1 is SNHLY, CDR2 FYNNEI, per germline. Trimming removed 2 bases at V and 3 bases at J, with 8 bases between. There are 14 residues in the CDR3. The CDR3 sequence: CASSERLPNQPQHF. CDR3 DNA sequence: TGTGCCAGCAGTGAAAGACTCCCCAATCAGCCCCAGCATTTT.

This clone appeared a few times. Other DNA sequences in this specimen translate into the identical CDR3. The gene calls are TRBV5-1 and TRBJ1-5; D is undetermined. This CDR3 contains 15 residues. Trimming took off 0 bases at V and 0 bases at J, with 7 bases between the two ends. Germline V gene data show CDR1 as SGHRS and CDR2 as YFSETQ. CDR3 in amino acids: CASSLGPLSNQPQHF. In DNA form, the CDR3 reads TGCGCCAGCAGCTTGGGTCCCCTTAGCAATCAGCCCCAGCATTTT.

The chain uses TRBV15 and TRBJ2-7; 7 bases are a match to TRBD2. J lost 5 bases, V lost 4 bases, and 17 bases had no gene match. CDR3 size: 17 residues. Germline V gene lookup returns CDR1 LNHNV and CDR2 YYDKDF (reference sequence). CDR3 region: CATSTAEKGLPVHEQYF. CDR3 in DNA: TGTGCCACCAGCACCGCCGAAAAGGGACTACCAGTCCACGAGCAGTACTTC.

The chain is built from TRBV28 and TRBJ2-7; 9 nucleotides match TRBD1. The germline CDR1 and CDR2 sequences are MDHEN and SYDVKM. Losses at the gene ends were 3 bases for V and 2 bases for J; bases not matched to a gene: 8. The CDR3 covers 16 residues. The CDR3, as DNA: TGTGCCAGCAGTTTTAGTCTGGGACAGGGCACCTACGAGCAGTACTTC. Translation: CASSFSLGQGTYEQYF.

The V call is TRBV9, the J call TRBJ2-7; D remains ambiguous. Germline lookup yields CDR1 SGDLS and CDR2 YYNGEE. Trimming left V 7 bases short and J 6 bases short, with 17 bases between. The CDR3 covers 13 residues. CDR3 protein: CASPVEVLGEQYF. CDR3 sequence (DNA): TGTGCCAGCCCCGTTGAGGTGTTAGGCGAGCAGTACTTC.

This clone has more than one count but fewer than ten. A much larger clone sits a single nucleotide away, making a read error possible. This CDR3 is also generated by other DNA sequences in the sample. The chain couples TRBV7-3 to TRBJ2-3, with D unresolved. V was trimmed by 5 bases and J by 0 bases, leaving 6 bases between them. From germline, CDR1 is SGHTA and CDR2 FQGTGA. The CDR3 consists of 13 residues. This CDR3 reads CASSPGSTDTQYF. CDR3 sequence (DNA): TGTGCCAGCAGCCCCGGGAGCACAGATACGCAGTATTTT.

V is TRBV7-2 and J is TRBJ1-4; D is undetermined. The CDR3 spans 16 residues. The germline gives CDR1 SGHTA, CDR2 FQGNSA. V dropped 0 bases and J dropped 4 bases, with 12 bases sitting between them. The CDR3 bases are TGTGCCAGCAGCTTAGCTGCGGGGTATGGTAATGAAAAACTGTTTTTT. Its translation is CASSLAAGYGNEKLFF.

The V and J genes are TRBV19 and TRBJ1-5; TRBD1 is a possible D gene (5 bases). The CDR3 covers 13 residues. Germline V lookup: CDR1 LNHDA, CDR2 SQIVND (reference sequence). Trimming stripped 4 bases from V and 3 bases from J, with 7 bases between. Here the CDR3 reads CASSRGVNQPQHF. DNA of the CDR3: TGTGCCAGTAGTAGGGGCGTCAATCAGCCCCAGCATTTT.

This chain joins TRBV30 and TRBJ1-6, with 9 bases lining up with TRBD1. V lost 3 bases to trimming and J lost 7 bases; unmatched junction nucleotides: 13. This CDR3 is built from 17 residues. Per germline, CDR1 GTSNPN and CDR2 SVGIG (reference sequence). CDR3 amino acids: CAWRVGQGLFGNSPLHF. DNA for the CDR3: TGTGCCTGGAGGGTAGGACAGGGGCTTTTTGGAAATTCACCCCTCCACTTT.

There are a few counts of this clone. This chain's CDR3 is CASRPDSNYGGYTF. CDR3 nucleotides: TGTGCCAGCAGACCCGACAGTAACTATGGTGGCTACACCTTC. The chain is built from TRBV4-2 and TRBJ1-2; D might be TRBD1 (5 bases). Deletions cut 6 bases from V and 7 bases from J, with 18 bases between. The CDR3 runs 14 residues. The germline V gene has CDR1 LGHNA and CDR2 YNFKEQ.

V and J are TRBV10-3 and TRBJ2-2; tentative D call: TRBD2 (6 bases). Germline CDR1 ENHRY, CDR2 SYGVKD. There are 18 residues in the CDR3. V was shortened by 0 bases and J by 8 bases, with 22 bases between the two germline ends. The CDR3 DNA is TGTGCCATCAGTGAGTCGGGTGGATTGGCGGGGCCGTTTGGGGAGCTGTTTTTT. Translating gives CAISESGGLAGPFGELFF.

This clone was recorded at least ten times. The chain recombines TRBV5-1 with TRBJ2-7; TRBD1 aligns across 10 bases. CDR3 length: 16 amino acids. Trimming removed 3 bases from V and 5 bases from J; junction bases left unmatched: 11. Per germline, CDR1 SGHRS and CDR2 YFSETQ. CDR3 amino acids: CASSYNPGTGEDEQYF. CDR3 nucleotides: TGCGCCAGCAGCTATAACCCCGGGACAGGGGAAGACGAGCAGTACTTC.

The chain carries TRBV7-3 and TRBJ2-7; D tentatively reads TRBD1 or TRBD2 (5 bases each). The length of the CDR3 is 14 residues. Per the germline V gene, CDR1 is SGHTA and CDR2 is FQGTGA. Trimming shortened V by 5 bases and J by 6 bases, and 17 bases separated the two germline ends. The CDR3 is CASSQGPARLEQYF. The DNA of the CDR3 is TGTGCCAGCAGCCAGGGACCAGCGAGGCTCGAGCAGTACTTC.

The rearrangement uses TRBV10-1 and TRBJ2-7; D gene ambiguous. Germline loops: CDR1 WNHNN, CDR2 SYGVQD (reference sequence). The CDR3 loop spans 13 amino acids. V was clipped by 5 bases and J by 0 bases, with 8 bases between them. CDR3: CASSSSNSYEQYF. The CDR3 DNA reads TGCGCCAGCAGTTCAAGCAACTCCTACGAGCAGTACTTC.

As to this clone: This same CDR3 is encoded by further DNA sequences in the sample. The CDR3 sequence: CASSLTRNTEAFF. CDR3 DNA: TGTGCCAGCAGTTTAACCAGGAACACTGAAGCTTTCTTT. V and J are TRBV28 and TRBJ1-1; D is ambiguous. Trimming took 2 bases from V and 1 from J, leaving 5 bases between them. The germline CDR1 and CDR2 sequences are MDHEN and SYDVKM. The CDR3 has 13 amino acids.

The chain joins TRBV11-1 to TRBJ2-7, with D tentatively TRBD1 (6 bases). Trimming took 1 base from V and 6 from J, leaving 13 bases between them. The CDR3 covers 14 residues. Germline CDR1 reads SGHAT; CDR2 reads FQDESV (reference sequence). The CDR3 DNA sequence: TGTGCCAGCAGCTTAGACCAGGACAGCGGCGAGCAGTACTTC. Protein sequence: CASSLDQDSGEQYF.

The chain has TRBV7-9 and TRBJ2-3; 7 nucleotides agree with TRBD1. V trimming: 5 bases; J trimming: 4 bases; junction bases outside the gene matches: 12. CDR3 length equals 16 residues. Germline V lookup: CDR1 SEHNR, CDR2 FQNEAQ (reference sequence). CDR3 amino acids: CASSLGQVGLADTQYF. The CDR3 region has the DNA TGTGCCAGCAGCCTCGGACAGGTCGGCCTGGCAGATACGCAGTATTTT. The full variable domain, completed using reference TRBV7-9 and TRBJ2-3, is DTGVSQNPRHKITKRGQNVTFRCDPISEHNRLYWYRQTLGQGPEFLTYFQNEAQLEKSRLLSDRFSAERPKGSFSTLEIQRTEQGDSAMYLCASSLGQVGLADTQYFGPGTRLTVL.

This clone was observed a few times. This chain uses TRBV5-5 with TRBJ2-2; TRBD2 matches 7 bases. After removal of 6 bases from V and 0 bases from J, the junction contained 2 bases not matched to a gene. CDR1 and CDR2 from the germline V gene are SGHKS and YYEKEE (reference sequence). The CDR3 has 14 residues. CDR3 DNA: TGTGCCAGCACAGCGGGGTCGAACACCGGGGAGCTGTTTTTT. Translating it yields CASTAGSNTGELFF.

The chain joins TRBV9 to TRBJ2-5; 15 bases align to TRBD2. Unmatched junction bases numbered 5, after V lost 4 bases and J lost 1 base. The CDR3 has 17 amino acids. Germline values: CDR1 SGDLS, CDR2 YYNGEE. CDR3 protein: CASSPGLAGGSQETQYF. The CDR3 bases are TGTGCCAGCAGCCCGGGACTAGCGGGAGGCAGCCAAGAGACCCAGTACTTC.

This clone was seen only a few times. In nucleotides, the CDR3 is TGTGCCACCCGAGGGGGGGTTGGGGACGAGCAGTACTTC. Protein: CATRGGVGDEQYF. V is TRBV10-3 and J is TRBJ2-7; maybe TRBD2 (7 bases). The V end lost 10 bases, the J end lost 5 bases, and 18 bases lay between the germline ends. Germline loops: CDR1 ENHRY, CDR2 SYGVKD. The CDR3 runs to 13 residues.

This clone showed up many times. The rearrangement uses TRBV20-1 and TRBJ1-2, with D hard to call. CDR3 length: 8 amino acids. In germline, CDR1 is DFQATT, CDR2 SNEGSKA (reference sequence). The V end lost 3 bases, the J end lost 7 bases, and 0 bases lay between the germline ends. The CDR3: CSASGYTF. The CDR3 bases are TGCAGTGCTAGTGGCTACACCTTC.

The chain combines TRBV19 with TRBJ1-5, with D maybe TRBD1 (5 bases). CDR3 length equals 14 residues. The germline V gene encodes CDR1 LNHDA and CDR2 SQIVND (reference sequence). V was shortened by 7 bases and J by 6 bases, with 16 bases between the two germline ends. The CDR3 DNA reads TGTGCCAGTACCAGTGGCCAGGGCAGTCAGCCCCAGCATTTT. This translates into CASTSGQGSQPQHF.

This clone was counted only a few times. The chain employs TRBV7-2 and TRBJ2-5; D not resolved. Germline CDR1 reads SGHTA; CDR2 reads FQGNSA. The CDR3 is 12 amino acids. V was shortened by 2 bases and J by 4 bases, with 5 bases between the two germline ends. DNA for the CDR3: TGTGCCAGCAGCTTATCGCGAGAGACCCAGTACTTC. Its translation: CASSLSRETQYF.

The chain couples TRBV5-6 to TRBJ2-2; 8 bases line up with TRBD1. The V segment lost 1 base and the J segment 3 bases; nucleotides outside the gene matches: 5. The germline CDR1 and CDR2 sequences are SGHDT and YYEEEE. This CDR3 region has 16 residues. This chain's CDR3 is CASSLQGASDTGELFF. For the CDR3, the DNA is TGTGCCAGCAGCTTGCAGGGGGCCTCGGACACCGGGGAGCTGTTTTTT.